This TCR beta chain appears in the sequencing data of a study of PD-L1 blockade in urothelial cancer. Study-level background: Patients took up atezolizumab at some point between 2012 and 2014 at 1,200 mg intravenously every 3 weeks. Bladder-origin urothelial cancer in males covered about 85% of the roughly 29 patients. Analyzed time points were 3 weeks (second dose) and 6 weeks after therapy began. Study results and limitations: Below-median pretreatment blood TCR clonality was associated with improved progression-free and overall survival.

On this clone: As yet, its antigen is unknown.

Looked up from germline, CDR1 is ENHRY and CDR2 is SYGVKD. Unmatched junction bases numbered 5, after V lost 3 bases and J lost 7 bases. The CDR3 is made up of 16 amino acids. Clones were sequenced by immunoSEQ multiplex PCR, and TCRdb holds only the in-frame ones, with some missing. This sample has around 41,000 clones, with approximately 90% found just once. The V call is TRBV10-3, the J call TRBJ2-1, with TRBD2 matching over 14 bases. The clonotype was recovered from a woman aged 55-70 years with urothelial cancer. The specimen comprised PBMCs, sampled around atezolizumab (anti-PD-L1) treatment. The CDR3 nucleotides read TGTGCCATCAGTGATTTCGGGACTAGCGGGGGAAATGAGCAGTTCTTC. This gives the protein CAISDFGTSGGNEQFF.